This T cell receptor (beta chain) was sequenced during a study of CD4 and CD8 cells across lung adenocarcinoma regions. In TCRdb, the PCR reads were re-called with MiXCR into one record per CDR3 protein. The data hold about 7,700 distinct CDR3 sequences, with roughly 54% observed a single time. The CDR3 totals 14 residues. About this clonotype: One end of the junction is discordant with germline, which a read error may explain.

Localized lung adenocarcinoma, a non-small cell lung cancer, affected the donors. The genes are TRBV12-3 or TRBV12-4 and TRBJ2-2; 8 positions match TRBD1. The sequence came from a female donor with lung adenocarcinoma. The CD4 and CD8 labels of this study may be unreliable. Sequencing input: CD8+ T cells from the center of a lung tumor. In DNA, the CDR3 is TGTGCCAGCAGTACACGGACAGGGTCCAGGGAGCTGTTCTTC. Residues: CASSTRTGSRELFF.